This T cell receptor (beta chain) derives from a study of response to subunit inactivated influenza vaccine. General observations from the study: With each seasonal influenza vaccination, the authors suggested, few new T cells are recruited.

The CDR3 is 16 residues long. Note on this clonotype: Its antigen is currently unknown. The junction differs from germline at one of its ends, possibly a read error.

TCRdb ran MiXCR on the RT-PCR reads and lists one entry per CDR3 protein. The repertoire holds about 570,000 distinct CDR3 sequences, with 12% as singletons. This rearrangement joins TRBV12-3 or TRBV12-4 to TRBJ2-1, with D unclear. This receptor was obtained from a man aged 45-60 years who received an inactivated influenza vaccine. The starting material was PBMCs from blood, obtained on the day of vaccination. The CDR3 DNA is TGTGCCAGCAGTTTATGGCCGGTTTATAATCCCAATGAGCAGCTCTTC. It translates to CASSLWPVYNPNEQLF.